This T cell receptor beta chain was recorded in a study of blood T cell repertoires in COVID-19. The wider study: Samples representing acute and convalescent COVID-19 were sourced from the United States, Italy and Spain. The cDNA or gDNA used as material had been derived from T cells, B-cell-depleted T cells, or PBMCs.

Source study methods: Reference gene primer amplification in the assay estimated nucleated cell counts. Sequencing used immunoSEQ multiplex PCR; TCRdb keeps in-frame clones, though not all of them. V, J and clone size are those of that table, while D and trimming were read from the DNA. Of over 60,000 clones listed, just over 85% are singletons. The germline V gene has CDR1 SNHLY and CDR2 FYNNEI. The CDR3 is made up of 16 amino acids. The V gene end was trimmed by 5 bases and the J gene end by 3 bases; junction bases not matched to a gene: 11. The chain is built from TRBV2 and TRBJ2-7; 9 bases map to TRBD2. The specimen was peripheral blood. The clonotype originates from a man between 65 and 85 years old with active or convalescent COVID-19. The CDR3 nucleotides are TGTGCCAGCAGTTATACGGGACTAGCAGATCTCTACGAGCAGTACTTC. Translated: CASSYTGLADLYEQYF.